One and the same sample provided the 14 T cell receptor beta chains below, sequenced in a study of blood T cell repertoires in COVID-19. Assay used: immunoSEQ multiplex PCR; TCRdb lists only in-frame clones, some missing. Altogether some 270,000 clones are present, around 90% being singletons, with the ten largest covering about 1.7%. Sequencing was done on a sample of PBMCs or T cells enriched from blood (not recorded which). These TCRs come from a woman aged 40 to 50 who had recovered from COVID-19.

CDR3 DNA sequence: TGTGCCAGCAGCGCCCGCAGGGTAACGAGTGGAAACACTGAAGCTTTCTTT. It encodes CASSARRVTSGNTEAFF. The V call is TRBV9, the J call TRBJ1-1; tentatively, D is TRBD1 (5 bases). Germline V gene data show CDR1 as SGDLS and CDR2 as YYNGEE. Trimming cost V 3 bases and J 2 bases, with 20 bases left between them. This CDR3 has 17 amino acids.

The gene calls are TRBV9 and TRBJ1-2; D is unclear. Deletions cut 4 bases from V and 4 bases from J, with 8 bases between. Looked up from germline, CDR1 is SGDLS and CDR2 is YYNGEE. CDR3 length: 12 residues. The CDR3 loop reads CASSPGSYGYTF. CDR3 nucleotides: TGTGCCAGCAGCCCCGGGAGCTATGGCTACACCTTC.

The DNA for the CDR3 is TGTGCCTGGAGTAGCGCGCGGCGAGCTAACTATGGCTACACCTTC. It specifies CAWSSARRANYGYTF. The V gene is TRBV30, the J gene TRBJ1-2; D unresolved. CDR3 size: 15 residues. The germline gives CDR1 GTSNPN, CDR2 SVGIG (reference sequence). Trimming removed 2 bases from V and 0 bases from J, with 13 bases in between.

V usage is TRBV5-4 and J usage is TRBJ2-5, with D perhaps matching TRBD1 (7 bases). The germline V gene has CDR1 SGHNT and CDR2 YYREEE (reference sequence). The CDR3 has 13 amino acids. The V end lost 5 bases, the J end lost 5 bases, and 13 bases lay between the germline ends. The CDR3 region is CASSRAGGETQYF. Written as DNA, the CDR3 is TGTGCCAGCAGTAGAGCAGGGGGGGAGACCCAGTACTTC.

This clone was detected once. The chain is built from TRBV5-1 and TRBJ1-1; TRBD1 agrees at 8 bases. The germline V gene encodes CDR1 SGHRS and CDR2 YFSETQ. This CDR3 contains 15 residues. V lost 0 bases, J lost 10 bases, and 11 bases stayed unmatched. Written as DNA, the CDR3 is TGCGCCAGCAGCTTGGAGGGGGGACAGGCCGAAGGAGCTTTCTTT. Its protein product is CASSLEGGQAEGAFF. The complete variable domain, with remaining parts taken from reference TRBV5-1 and TRBJ1-1, reads KAGVTQTPRYLIKTRGQQVTLSCSPISGHRSVSWYQQTPGQGLQFLFEYFSETQRNKGNFPGRFSGRQFSNSRSEMNVSTLELGDSALYLCASSLEGGQAEGAFFGQGTRLTVV.

The J gene is TRBJ2-1, the V gene TRBV5-1, with 11 bases that match TRBD1. Per the germline V gene, CDR1 is SGHRS and CDR2 is YFSETQ. This CDR3 contains 15 residues. The trim removed 6 bases at V and 3 bases at J, leaving 5 bases unmatched. Here the CDR3 reads CASTSDRGLYNEQFF. Here the CDR3 DNA reads TGCGCCAGCACATCGGACAGGGGGCTCTACAATGAGCAGTTCTTC.

The chain uses TRBV25-1 and TRBJ2-6, with D possibly TRBD1 on 5 matching bases. This CDR3 is built from 18 residues. Looked up from germline, CDR1 is MGHDK and CDR2 is SYGVNS. The germline V and J ends were trimmed by 3 bases and 0 bases, with 15 bases remaining between them. In nucleotides, the CDR3 is TGTGCCAGCAGTGACCCAAAAGGGGCGAACTCTGGGGCCAACGTCCTGACTTTC. Encoded protein: CASSDPKGANSGANVLTF.

CDR3 coding DNA: TGTGCCAGCAGTGAAAGTAGGGGGGATACGCAGTATTTT. Encoded protein: CASSESRGDTQYF. The gene calls are TRBV2 and TRBJ2-3; TRBD1 might be the D (6 bases). The V and J ends lost 2 bases and 6 bases respectively, with 9 bases between them. Germline values: CDR1 SNHLY, CDR2 FYNNEI. CDR3 size: 13 residues.

The V call is TRBV5-1, the J call TRBJ2-1; the D is unclear. This CDR3 is built from 14 residues. Per germline, CDR1 SGHRS and CDR2 YFSETQ. V lost 4 bases and J lost 1, with 9 bases in between. CDR3: CASSPKLSYNEQFF. CDR3 bases: TGCGCCAGCAGCCCTAAATTGTCCTACAATGAGCAGTTCTTC.

The J gene is TRBJ1-2, the V gene TRBV6-1; D is ambiguous. There are 13 residues in the CDR3. Trimming removed 1 base from V and 4 bases from J, with 7 bases in between. Looked up from germline, CDR1 is MNHNS and CDR2 is SASEGT. DNA of the CDR3: TGTGCCAGCAGTGAAGGGCTGGTCTATGGCTACACCTTC. This codes for CASSEGLVYGYTF.

The V and J genes are TRBV12-3 or TRBV12-4 and TRBJ2-1; TRBD2 matches 14 bases. Unmatched junction bases numbered 4, after V lost 6 bases and J lost 12 bases. This CDR3 has 13 amino acids. This chain's CDR3 is CASSRLAGGSQFF. CDR3 DNA: TGTGCCAGCAGCAGACTAGCGGGAGGGTCGCAGTTCTTC.

The chain recombines TRBV7-9 with TRBJ1-1; TRBD1 matches 8 bases. In germline, CDR1 is SEHNR, CDR2 FQNEAQ (reference sequence). V lost 3 bases to trimming and J lost 4 bases; unmatched junction nucleotides: 4. The CDR3 is 14 amino acids. This chain's CDR3 is CASSFGQGGTEAFF. In DNA, the CDR3 is TGTGCCAGCAGCTTCGGACAGGGCGGCACTGAAGCTTTCTTT.

The sample holds one count of this clone. V gene TRBV21-1 combines with J gene TRBJ1-1; the tabulated D call, TRBD1, remains unverified against the DNA. TRBV21-1 counts as a pseudogene. The CDR3 extends over 15 amino acids. The CDR3 DNA sequence: TGTGCCAGCAGCAAGGACAGGGGGCGGAACACTGAAGCTTTCTTT. Protein sequence: CASSKDRGRNTEAFF.

V and J are TRBV5-4 and TRBJ2-3; TRBD2 matches 16 bases. The CDR3 contains 19 residues. Per germline, CDR1 SGHNT and CDR2 YYREEE (reference sequence). Germline trimming cut 6 bases from V and 2 bases from J; bases unmatched to any gene: 12. Written as DNA, the CDR3 is TGTGCCAGCATCCCGCCGGGGACTAGCGGGAGGGCCCTCACAGATACGCAGTATTTT. Amino acid sequence: CASIPPGTSGRALTDTQYF. The full variable domain, completed using reference TRBV5-4 and TRBJ2-3, is ETGVTQSPTHLIKTRGQQVTLRCSSQSGHNTVSWYQQALGQGPQFIFQYYREEENGRGNFPPRFSGLQFPNYSSELNVNALELDDSALYLCASIPPGTSGRALTDTQYFGPGTRLTVL.